This is a list of T cell receptor beta chains from one sample in a study of T cells after yellow fever vaccination. TCRdb redid the calling of the 5' RACE reads with MiXCR, one entry per CDR3 protein. Of roughly 300,000 distinct CDR3 sequences in the sample, 7% to 10% were seen once. The specimen comprised PBMCs, sampled more than 35 days after the first yellow fever vaccination. These receptor sequences come from a young man who received the YFV17D yellow fever vaccine. CDR3s include the opening cysteine and the closing phenylalanine or tryptophan. D genes are given only for firm matches.

J: TRBJ2-1
D: TRBD1
V: TRBV27
CDR3: CASSFGTGVYNEQFF

J: TRBJ1-2
D: TRBD1
V: TRBV9
CDR3: CASSLGGQGVEGYTF

J: TRBJ1-3
D: .
V: TRBV20-1
CDR3: CSARVFRRSGNTIYF

J: TRBJ2-3
D: TRBD1
V: TRBV7-9
CDR3: CASSLGTGESTDTQYF

J: TRBJ2-3
D: .
V: TRBV7-3
CDR3: CASRPRGWGQYF

J: TRBJ1-2
D: .
V: TRBV29-1
CDR3: CSVVPQVNYGYTF

J: TRBJ2-5
D: .
V: TRBV29-1
CDR3: CSVEPGRETQYF

J: TRBJ2-5
D: .
V: TRBV12-3/TRBV12-4
CDR3: CASSRTQGETQYF

J: TRBJ1-2
D: .
V: TRBV7-2
CDR3: CASSQTARVGDGYTF

J: TRBJ2-5
D: TRBD1
V: TRBV10-3
CDR3: CAISAGGAGETQYF

J: TRBJ2-1
D: .
V: TRBV9
CDR3: CASSVGGPANYEQFF

J: TRBJ1-3
D: .
V: TRBV6-2/TRBV6-3
CDR3: CASSATPKRRGNGSGNTIYF

J: TRBJ2-2
D: TRBD2
V: TRBV7-6
CDR3: CASTFSGGAGTGELFF

J: TRBJ2-1
D: TRBD2
V: TRBV6-1
CDR3: CASSETPSGENEQFF

J: TRBJ2-1
D: TRBD2
V: TRBV28
CDR3: CASSSTTSGGWGEQFF

J: TRBJ2-2
D: .
V: TRBV20-1
CDR3: CSARRDSNTGELFF

J: TRBJ1-5
D: TRBD1
V: TRBV24-1
CDR3: CATRPTGARNQPQHF

J: TRBJ2-2
D: .
V: TRBV15
CDR3: CATEVQNTGELFF

J: TRBJ2-7
D: .
V: TRBV25-1
CDR3: CASSPNPAGYHEQYF

J: TRBJ1-1
D: .
V: TRBV29-1
CDR3: CSVGPGPTREAFF

J: TRBJ1-6
D: TRBD1
V: TRBV15
CDR3: CATSRATGGRGYNSPLHF

J: TRBJ2-7
D: .
V: TRBV6-2/TRBV6-3
CDR3: CASSPDRTFLGYEQYF

J: TRBJ2-4
D: .
V: TRBV4-2
CDR3: CASSLRTGQAKNIQYF

J: TRBJ2-1
D: .
V: TRBV25-1
CDR3: CASSEAGTNEQFF

J: TRBJ2-2
D: .
V: TRBV9
CDR3: CASSTTHGELFF

J: TRBJ2-6
D: .
V: TRBV6-4
CDR3: CASSDVGGSGANVLTF

J: TRBJ1-6
D: .
V: TRBV7-7
CDR3: CASSPDNYSPLHF

J: TRBJ1-2
D: .
V: TRBV6-2/TRBV6-3
CDR3: CASSYGNYGYTF

J: TRBJ2-1
D: TRBD2
V: TRBV4-3
CDR3: CASSQDALAGALQNNEQFF

J: TRBJ2-3
D: TRBD1
V: TRBV4-3
CDR3: CASSQGDSMGYTQYF

J: TRBJ2-1
D: TRBD2
V: TRBV5-1
CDR3: CASSPRGDSYNEQFF

J: TRBJ2-3
D: TRBD2
V: TRBV2
CDR3: CASSRSGEAQYF

J: TRBJ2-5
D: .
V: TRBV5-1
CDR3: CASSPQGGEDETQYF

J: TRBJ2-6
D: .
V: TRBV5-5
CDR3: CASSFRGSQYAGANVLTF

J: TRBJ2-6
D: .
V: TRBV5-5
CDR3: CASSGRGGSGANVLTF

J: TRBJ2-4
D: TRBD2
V: TRBV4-1
CDR3: CASSQDQGRENIQYF

J: TRBJ2-6
D: .
V: TRBV4-1
CDR3: CASSQGGWLGVLTF